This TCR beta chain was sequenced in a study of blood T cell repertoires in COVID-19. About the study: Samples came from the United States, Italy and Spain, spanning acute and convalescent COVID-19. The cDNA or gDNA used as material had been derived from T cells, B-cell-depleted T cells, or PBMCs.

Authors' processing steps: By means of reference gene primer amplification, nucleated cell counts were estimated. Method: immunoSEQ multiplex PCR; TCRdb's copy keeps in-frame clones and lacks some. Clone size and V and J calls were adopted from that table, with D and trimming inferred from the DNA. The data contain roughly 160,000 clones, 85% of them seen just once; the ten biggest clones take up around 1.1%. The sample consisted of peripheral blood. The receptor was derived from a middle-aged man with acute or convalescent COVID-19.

The CDR3 coding sequence is TGTGCCATCAGGGATGGGACAGATTATGGCTACACCTTC. It is translated as CAIRDGTDYGYTF. This sequence joins TRBV10-3 and TRBJ1-2; the match to TRBD1 covers 7 bases. J lost 5 bases, V lost 6 bases, and 6 bases had no gene match. The CDR3 has 13 residues. Germline CDR1 reads ENHRY; CDR2 reads SYGVKD.